This TCR beta chain came from a study of lymphopenia after photon versus proton radiotherapy. The study's findings and limits: Only patients who died were analyzed for survival; proton advantage is unproven.

Sequencing was performed with immunoSEQ multiplex PCR; in TCRdb, only in-frame clones are kept and a portion is missing. The sample contains 35,000 to 45,000 clones, under 85% of which appear only once. This clone was observed once. Antigen: not known. The starting material was peripheral blood, obtained from a patient treated with proton-based radiotherapy. The sequence came from an older woman with pancreatic cancer.

The CDR3 sequence: CASSQVRKREYTGELFF. CDR3 in DNA: TGTGCCAGCAGCCAAGTCCGAAAGAGGGAGTACACCGGGGAGCTGTTTTTT. V and J are TRBV4-2 and TRBJ2-2; a weak D match, TRBD2 (5 bases). V dropped 1 base and J dropped 3 bases, with 15 bases sitting between them. CDR1 is LGHNA and CDR2 is YNFKEQ in the germline V gene. The CDR3 totals 17 residues.